Each of the 14 T cell receptor beta chains below was sequenced from the same sample in a study of T cell repertoires in cytomegalovirus infection. For these TCRs, the target antigens are not known. Each CDR3 protein is one row after TCRdb ran MiXCR on the reads. The sample yields some 110,000 distinct CDR3 sequences, more than 25% seen once. The specimen was CD8+ T cells from cultured PBMCs, collected from culture after CMV antigen stimulation. The receptors originated from a human donor in good health (CMV status not recorded). Some clones in this sample may be carry-over from other donors' samples.

This clonotype has only a few counts. The rearrangement uses TRBV7-2 and TRBJ2-7; maybe TRBD2 (6 bases). CDR3 size: 14 residues. Germline V gives CDR1 SGHTA, CDR2 FQGNSA. V gave up 5 bases and J gave up 3 bases, with 14 bases separating them. CDR3 residues: CASSPISGDYEQYF. The CDR3 DNA sequence: TGTGCCAGCAGCCCCATTTCGGGGGACTACGAGCAGTACTTC.

In nucleotides, the CDR3 is TGTGCCAGCAGCTATTCGTTGGGACAGAAGTACGAGCAGTACTTC. Translated, it gives CASSYSLGQKYEQYF. This chain uses TRBV28 with TRBJ2-7; 7 nucleotides align to TRBD1. Germline V lookup: CDR1 MDHEN, CDR2 SYDVKM. This CDR3 spans 15 amino acids. Unmatched junction bases numbered 12, after V lost 6 bases and J lost 4 bases.

The V gene is TRBV29-1, the J gene TRBJ2-7, with 12 bases lining up with TRBD1. With V trimmed by 5 bases and J by 6 bases, 8 bases remained unmatched. The CDR3 consists of 14 residues. Germline V CDR1 and CDR2: SQVTM, ANQGSEA. DNA of the CDR3: TGCAGCGTTATAGACCGGGACAGGGGGCGCGAGCAGTACTTC. Its protein is CSVIDRDRGREQYF.

This chain connects TRBV5-1 to TRBJ2-1, with D possibly matching TRBD1 (6 bases). Germline V CDR1 and CDR2: SGHRS, YFSETQ. The V end was cut by 4 bases, the J end by 9 bases, with 20 bases between. The CDR3 spans 15 residues. CDR3 nucleotide sequence: TGCGCCAGCAGCCCTACAGGGATCGGACGGAGTGAGCAGTTCTTC. It codes for CASSPTGIGRSEQFF.

This clonotype was seen a few times. The chain links TRBV10-3 to TRBJ1-5, with D maybe TRBD1 (6 bases). Germline V gene sequence: CDR1 ENHRY, CDR2 SYGVKD. V was cut by 0 bases and J by 2 bases, with 11 bases left in between. The CDR3 has 16 residues. The CDR3 bases are TGTGCCATCAGTGAGTCCGGGGGCTGGGGCAATCAGCCCCAGCATTTT. Residues: CAISESGGWGNQPQHF.

The chain links TRBV6-2 or TRBV6-3 to TRBJ2-7, with 7 bases matching TRBD2. The length of the CDR3 is 17 residues. The V segment lost 2 bases and the J segment 6 bases; nucleotides outside the gene matches: 16. CDR1 and CDR2 (germline): MNHEY, SVGEGT. CDR3 protein: CASSYDPGLVLDREQYF. CDR3 DNA: TGTGCCAGCAGTTACGACCCCGGACTAGTTCTCGACCGCGAGCAGTACTTC.

The sample holds a few counts of this clonotype. The chain employs TRBV7-8 and TRBJ2-7, with TRBD1 matching over 8 bases. V trimming: 5 bases; J trimming: 2 bases; junction bases outside the gene matches: 8. This CDR3 is built from 15 residues. CDR1 is SGHVS and CDR2 is FQNEAQ in the germline V gene. The CDR3 coding sequence is TGTGCCAGCAGCGTCGGGACAGGTCGCCCCTACGAGCAGTACTTC. Protein product: CASSVGTGRPYEQYF. The full variable domain, rest sourced from reference TRBV7-8 and TRBJ2-7, is GAGVSQSPRYKVAKRGQDVALRCDPISGHVSLFWYQQALGQGPEFLTYFQNEAQLDKSGLPSDRFFAERPEGSVSTLKIQRTQQEDSAVYLCASSVGTGRPYEQYFGPGTRLTVT.

This clonotype was counted between two and nine times. This chain connects TRBV7-8 to TRBJ1-5; D may be TRBD1 (6 bases). The CDR3 has 16 amino acids. The germline gives CDR1 SGHVS, CDR2 FQNEAQ. With 2 bases removed from V and 0 bases from J, the gap between germline ends came to 11 bases. The CDR3 spells CASSLLGGDSNQPQHF. The CDR3 DNA follows: TGTGCCAGCAGCTTATTAGGGGGTGATAGCAATCAGCCCCAGCATTTT.

The sample holds a few counts of this clonotype. This sequence joins TRBV4-1 and TRBJ2-3, with D perhaps matching TRBD2 (6 bases). The V end lost 1 base, the J end lost 4 bases, and 21 bases lay between the germline ends. This CDR3 contains 18 residues. Per germline, CDR1 MGHRA and CDR2 YSYEKL. CDR3 region: CASSQVTLHGGLADTQYF. CDR3 nucleotide sequence: TGCGCCAGCAGCCAAGTAACCCTCCACGGGGGTTTGGCAGATACGCAGTATTTT.

In DNA, the CDR3 is TGTGCCAGCAGCTTGGGGGGACCGGGGAATGAAAAACTGTTTTTT. Its protein is CASSLGGPGNEKLFF. The chain joins TRBV5-4 to TRBJ1-4; a weak D match, TRBD1 (5 bases). The CDR3 loop spans 15 amino acids. CDR1 is SGHNT, CDR2 YYREEE, per germline (reference sequence). V dropped 0 bases and J dropped 5 bases, with 11 bases sitting between them.

This clonotype was seen ten or more times. The chain employs TRBV5-4 and TRBJ2-3; TRBD2 matches at 13 bases. There are 20 residues in the CDR3. The trim removed 1 base at V and 2 bases at J, leaving 13 bases unmatched. Germline CDR1 and CDR2: SGHNT and YYREEE (reference sequence). CDR3 coding DNA: TGTGCCAGCAGCTTGTTGTTCTCCCTAACTAGCGGGGGGGCCACAGATACGCAGTATTTT. It codes for CASSLLFSLTSGGATDTQYF.

The chain is built from TRBV3-1 and TRBJ2-1, with a possible D match to TRBD2 (5 bases). The germline V gene has CDR1 LGHDT and CDR2 YNNKEL (reference sequence). Deletions cut 4 bases from V and 11 bases from J, with 15 bases between. CDR3 length: 13 amino acids. This CDR3 is CASSPTGREQQFF. Here the CDR3 DNA reads TGTGCCAGCAGCCCTACGGGAAGGGAACAGCAGTTCTTC.

The genes are TRBV20-1 and TRBJ1-1; 7 nucleotides line up with TRBD1. V shed 0 bases and J 2 bases; nucleotides not matched to a gene: 15. This CDR3 comprises 18 residues. In germline, CDR1 is DFQATT, CDR2 SNEGSKA (reference sequence). CDR3 bases: TGCAGTGCTAGAGATCTACGAGGGGGCGCCGAAGGTAACACTGAAGCTTTCTTT. Protein product: CSARDLRGGAEGNTEAFF.

The V gene is TRBV20-1, the J gene TRBJ2-6; D is possibly TRBD1 (5 bases). The CDR3 totals 16 residues. Per germline, CDR1 DFQATT and CDR2 SNEGSKA (reference sequence). Trimming took 3 bases from V and 3 from J, leaving 15 bases between them. The CDR3 nucleotides read TGCAGTGCTAGTAAGCAGGGTAACTTTGGGGCCAACGTCCTGACTTTC. Residues: CSASKQGNFGANVLTF.